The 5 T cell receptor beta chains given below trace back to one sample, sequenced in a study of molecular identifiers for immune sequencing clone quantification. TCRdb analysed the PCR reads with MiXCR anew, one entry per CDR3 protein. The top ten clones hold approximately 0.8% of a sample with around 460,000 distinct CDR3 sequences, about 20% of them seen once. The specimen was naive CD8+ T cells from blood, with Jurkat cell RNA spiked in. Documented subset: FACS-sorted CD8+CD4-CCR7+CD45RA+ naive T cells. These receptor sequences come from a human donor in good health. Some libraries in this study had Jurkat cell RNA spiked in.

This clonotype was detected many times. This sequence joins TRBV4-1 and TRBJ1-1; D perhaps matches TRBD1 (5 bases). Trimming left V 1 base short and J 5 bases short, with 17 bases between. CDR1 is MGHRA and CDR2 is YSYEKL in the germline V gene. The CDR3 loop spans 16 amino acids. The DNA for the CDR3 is TGCGCCAGCAGCCAAGGATTCGCGACAGTGGATACTGAAGCTTTCTTT. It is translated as CASSQGFATVDTEAFF.

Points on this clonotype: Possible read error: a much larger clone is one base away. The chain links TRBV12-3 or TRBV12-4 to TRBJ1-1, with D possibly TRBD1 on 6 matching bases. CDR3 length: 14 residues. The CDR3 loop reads CANSFLQGGTEAFF. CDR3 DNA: TGTGCCAACAGTTTTTTACAGGGTGGAACTGAAGCTTTCTTT.

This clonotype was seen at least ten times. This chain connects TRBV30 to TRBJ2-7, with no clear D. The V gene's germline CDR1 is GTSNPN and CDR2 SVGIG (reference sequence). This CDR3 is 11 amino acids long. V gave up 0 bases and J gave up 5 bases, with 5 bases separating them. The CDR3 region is CAWSVSHEQYF. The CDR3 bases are TGTGCCTGGAGTGTATCCCACGAGCAGTACTTC. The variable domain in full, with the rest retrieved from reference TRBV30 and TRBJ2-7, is SQTIHQWPATLVQPVGSPLSLECTVEGTSNPNLYWYRQAAGRGLQLLFYSVGIGQISSEVPQNLSASRPQDRQFILSSKKLLLSDSGFYLCAWSVSHEQYFGPGTRLTVT.

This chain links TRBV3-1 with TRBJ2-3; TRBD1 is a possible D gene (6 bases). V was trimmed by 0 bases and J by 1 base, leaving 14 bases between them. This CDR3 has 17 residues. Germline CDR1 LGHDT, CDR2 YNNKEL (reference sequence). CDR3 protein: CASSQDGGRAGTDTQYF. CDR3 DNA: TGTGCCAGCAGCCAAGATGGGGGCAGGGCCGGCACAGATACGCAGTATTTT.

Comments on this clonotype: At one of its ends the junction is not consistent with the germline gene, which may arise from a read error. The CDR3 region is CASSLGGQVEAGYAF. CDR3 sequence (DNA): TGTGCCAGCAGCTTAGGGGGCCAGGTGGAAGCGGGCTACGCCTTC. The V call is TRBV7-9, the J call TRBJ1-2; a possible D gene is TRBD1 (5 bases). CDR3 length equals 15 residues. The germline V gene has CDR1 SEHNR and CDR2 FQNEAQ (reference sequence).